Below, 12 T cell receptor beta chains from the same sample are listed, as sequenced in a study of shared clonotypes between healthy human individuals. Data came from immunoSEQ multiplex PCR; TCRdb stores just in-frame clones and leaves some out. The table has around 550,000 clones, 90% to 96% seen once; the top ten hold about 0.064%. Sequencing was carried out using naive CD4+ T cells sorted from blood. Sample subset: CD45RA+ positively selected. These receptors were collected from a woman between 25 and 40 years old in good health.

This clone was counted a single time. V and J are TRBV7-2 and TRBJ2-5; D not resolved. Germline V gene data show CDR1 as SGHTA and CDR2 as FQGNSA. This CDR3 region has 13 residues. The germline V and J ends were trimmed by 1 base and 6 bases, with 9 bases remaining between them. The CDR3 sequence is CASSLDKSQTQYF. In DNA form, the CDR3 reads TGTGCCAGCAGCTTAGACAAGAGCCAGACCCAGTACTTC.

In nucleotides, the CDR3 is TGTGCCAGCAGACCAACAGGGGCGCGAGAAAAACTGTTTTTT. Protein sequence: CASRPTGAREKLFF. The J gene is TRBJ1-4, the V gene TRBV28, with 7 nucleotides matching TRBD1. J was trimmed by 8 bases and V by 6 bases; bases with no gene match: 9. The CDR3 covers 14 residues. CDR1 is MDHEN and CDR2 is SYDVKM in the germline V gene.

The gene calls are TRBV6-5 and TRBJ1-4; tentative D call: TRBD1 (6 bases). Trimming took 0 bases from V and 8 from J, leaving 13 bases between them. CDR1 and CDR2 from the germline V gene are MNHEY and SVGAGI. This CDR3 comprises 15 residues. In nucleotides, the CDR3 is TGTGCCAGCAGTTACTCGAACAGGGAAAAGGAAAAACTGTTTTTT. Protein sequence: CASSYSNREKEKLFF.

This clone was counted a single time. The V gene is TRBV7-2, the J gene TRBJ2-7; possibly TRBD1 for D (5 bases). From germline, CDR1 is SGHTA and CDR2 FQGNSA. With 1 base removed from V and 6 bases from J, the gap between germline ends came to 10 bases. This CDR3 is built from 13 residues. CDR3 coding DNA: TGTGCCAGCAGCTTAGATTTTGGGGCCGAGCAGTACTTC. This codes for CASSLDFGAEQYF.

The chain links TRBV4-2 to TRBJ2-2; 8 bases align to TRBD2. The germline gives CDR1 LGHNA, CDR2 YNFKEQ. The CDR3 runs to 17 residues. V shed 4 bases, J shed 3 bases, and the junction held 10 bases outside the gene matches. The CDR3 protein is CASSPSRGGRDTGELFF. CDR3 in DNA: TGTGCCAGCAGCCCGTCCCGGGGGGGGAGGGACACCGGGGAGCTGTTTTTT.

The chain joins TRBV29-1 to TRBJ1-2, with unresolved D. V shed 6 bases and J shed 2 bases, with 10 bases lying between them. The CDR3 totals 12 residues. CDR1 and CDR2 from the germline V gene are SQVTM and ANQGSEA. CDR3 loop: CSVVPRNYGYTF. CDR3 sequence (DNA): TGCAGCGTAGTGCCCCGGAACTATGGCTACACCTTC.

The chain links TRBV28 to TRBJ2-1; tentatively, D is TRBD1 (5 bases). This CDR3 region has 17 residues. The ends were cut back, 6 bases at V and 0 bases at J, with 18 bases in the middle. Germline V CDR1 and CDR2: MDHEN, SYDVKM. As DNA, the CDR3 is TGTGCCAGCAGCTCCCCCGGGCAGGGATTCTCCTACAATGAGCAGTTCTTC. Protein sequence: CASSSPGQGFSYNEQFF.

This clone has a single count. V usage is TRBV5-1 and J usage is TRBJ2-7; D possibly corresponds to TRBD2 (5 bases). V was shortened by 7 bases and J by 0 bases, with 20 bases between the two germline ends. This CDR3 has 16 residues. Germline-derived CDR1 and CDR2 are SGHRS and YFSETQ. As DNA, the CDR3 is TGCGCCAGCTCCCCGGGAAATTTAATCAGCTCCTACGAGCAGTACTTC. It is translated as CASSPGNLISSYEQYF.

The rearrangement uses TRBV5-1 and TRBJ2-1; D gene ambiguous. Germline CDR1 and CDR2: SGHRS and YFSETQ. Trimming stripped 0 bases from V and 4 bases from J, with 11 bases between. The CDR3 runs to 15 residues. DNA of the CDR3: TGCGCCAGCAGCTTGGGCAGGTTAGATTACAATGAGCAGTTCTTC. This sequence encodes CASSLGRLDYNEQFF. The full variable domain, in which reference TRBV5-1 and TRBJ2-1 provide the parts outside the CDR3, is KAGVTQTPRYLIKTRGQQVTLSCSPISGHRSVSWYQQTPGQGLQFLFEYFSETQRNKGNFPGRFSGRQFSNSRSEMNVSTLELGDSALYLCASSLGRLDYNEQFFGPGTRLTVL.

The CDR3 DNA sequence: TGTGCCAGCAGCTTTGACCAAATACTCGGCGAGCAGTACTTC. It yields the protein CASSFDQILGEQYF. V gene TRBV9 combines with J gene TRBJ2-7; D is uncertain. The CDR3 extends over 14 amino acids. The V end was cut by 4 bases, the J end by 6 bases, with 17 bases between. The germline V gene encodes CDR1 SGDLS and CDR2 YYNGEE.

The chain is built from TRBV5-1 and TRBJ2-3, with D tentatively TRBD1 or TRBD2 (5 bases each). The CDR3 extends over 15 amino acids. Germline V gene sequence: CDR1 SGHRS, CDR2 YFSETQ. V lost 5 bases to trimming and J lost 4 bases, with 17 bases between them. CDR3 nucleotides: TGCGCCAGCAGAACGACAGCAGAGAGGGCAGATACGCAGTATTTT. This codes for CASRTTAERADTQYF.

The genes are TRBV6-5 and TRBJ1-2; 7 bases fit TRBD1. The length of the CDR3 is 16 residues. Germline lookup yields CDR1 MNHEY and CDR2 SVGAGI. The V segment lost 4 bases and the J segment 4 bases; nucleotides outside the gene matches: 12. The CDR3 region is CASSSPRADRSYGYTF. CDR3 in DNA: TGTGCCAGCAGTTCCCCTCGGGCGGACAGGAGCTATGGCTACACCTTC.